This T cell receptor beta chain was obtained from a study of T cell clonality in common variable immunodeficiency (dated by TCRdb to the mid-2010s). Study-wide conclusions, independent of this receptor: TCRbeta clonality was higher in CVID subjects than in healthy controls (t-test p = 0.018), and the increase was most characteristic of about a third of subjects. Fewer deletions and N-nucleotide insertions were reportedly observed in CVID TCRbeta sequences, and highly modified clones with 13 or more V deletions were reportedly absent from CVID TCRbeta sequences. Fewer TCRbeta clones were shared among CVID subjects than among healthy controls (p < 0.0001). Even though DNA input was equal, the average per sample came to 82,000 or so unique sequences for controls compared with some 29,000 for CVID samples. According to the authors, figuring out what caused the increased clonality in CVID would require sequencing the repertoires of T cell subpopulations. Patient heterogeneity within the CVID cohort put limits on correlating repertoire features with clinical complications.

In its sample, this clone was seen a few times. Its antigen is unknown. The read stops 3 residues short of the end of the CDR3; the missing end is completed from the germline J gene. V loses 1 base of germline sequence and J loses 9 bases, and the interval between the two ends is 18 bases. Counted from cysteine to phenylalanine, this CDR3 has 15 amino acids. Only the CDR3 bases that were read are kept: 36 of them, in frame from base 1. From the germline V gene (reference sequence), CDR1 is GTSNPN and CDR2 is SVGIG. CVID was diagnosed by standard criteria: serum IgG, IgA and/or IgM reduced below normal range, plus specific antibody deficiency. A total of 44 subjects (approximately 15 female and approximately 30 male; age range about 9 to 64 years, mean age around 41) were included in the CVID group. Most CVID patients and most healthy controls were of Caucasian heritage. At the time of study participation, every CVID subject had been on replacement immunoglobulin therapy for one year or longer. At blood collection, none of the CVID subjects was ill or on immunomodulatory or immunosuppressive medication. From each donor, roughly 4.5 to 8.5 ml of heparinized peripheral whole blood was collected. Genomic DNA from adults with common variable immune deficiency (CVID) and from healthy adult controls was used for sequencing of TCRbeta CDR3 repertoires. Diluted blood was density-centrifuged over Hypaque 1077 or Ficoll-Paque to isolate peripheral blood mononuclear cells. Genomic DNA was extracted from unsorted mononuclear cells by Qiagen column purification or by a centrifugation-based method.

Equivalent amounts of genomic DNA from CVID and control samples were used as sequencing input. For every sample, a 60 bp segment covering the rearranged TCRbeta CDR3 region was amplified and then sequenced. The immunoSEQ assay, a bias-corrected multiplex PCR with high-throughput sequencing, was employed for TCRbeta amplification. The original pipeline was this. Every unique nucleotide sequence counted as a clone and was annotated with V, D and J genes, copy number and frequency. Sequences were labeled productive if in frame, and non-productive if out of frame or containing stop codons. As previously described, clonality was computed from Shannon's entropy. The predicted amino acid sequences of productive clones were used to derive the mean CDR3 Kyte-Doolittle hydropathy. Scaled V gene usage was hierarchically clustered using Manhattan distance and complete linkage with the R hclust function. Sharing of clones by CDR3 amino acid sequence was evaluated through resampling of 12 repertoires per group over 100 rounds. The repertoires were searched for around 65 published EBV-specific and approximately 240 published CMV-specific TCRbeta sequences. Two CVID samples yielding fewer than 10,000 sequences were excluded from analysis, leaving under 50 CVID repertoires. The immuneACCESS repertoire file appears here via TCRdb, limited to in-frame rearrangements. These files lack a portion of the clones; in checked studies, under half of the deficit traces to unresolved V genes, and the cause of the others is not known. The V and J calls and clone size come from that table; D and trimming were worked out from the DNA. In this sample, about 16,000 clones appear, none counted once only. Jointly, the top ten make up 13% to 15% of the sample.

The sequence joins TRBV30 to TRBJ1-4; the D gene assignment is ambiguous. Input material: peripheral blood mononuclear cells. This receptor was taken from a human donor with common variable immunodeficiency. CDR3 protein: CAWSGRLRAVKKLFF. The sequenced part of the CDR3 DNA is TGTGCCTGGAGTGGCCGATTGAGGGCTGTGAAAAAA.